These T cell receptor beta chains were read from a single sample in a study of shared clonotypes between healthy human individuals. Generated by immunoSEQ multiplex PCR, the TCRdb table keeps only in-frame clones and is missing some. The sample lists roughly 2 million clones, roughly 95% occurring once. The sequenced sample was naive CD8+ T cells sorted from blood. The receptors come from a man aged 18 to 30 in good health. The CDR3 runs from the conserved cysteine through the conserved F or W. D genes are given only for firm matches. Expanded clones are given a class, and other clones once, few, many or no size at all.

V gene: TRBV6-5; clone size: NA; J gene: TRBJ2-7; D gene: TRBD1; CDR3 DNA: TGTGCCAGCAGTTACAATGATCCGGGACAGGGGTACGAGCAGTACTTC; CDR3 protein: CASSYNDPGQGYEQYF
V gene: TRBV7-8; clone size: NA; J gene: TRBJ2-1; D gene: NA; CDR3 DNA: TGTGCCAGCAGCCCATGGGGGGGGGCAACCTACAATGAGCAGTTCTTC; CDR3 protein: CASSPWGGATYNEQFF
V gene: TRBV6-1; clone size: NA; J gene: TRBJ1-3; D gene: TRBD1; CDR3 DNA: TGTGCCAGCAGTGAGACAGGGATCTCTGGAAACACCATATATTTT; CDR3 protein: CASSETGISGNTIYF
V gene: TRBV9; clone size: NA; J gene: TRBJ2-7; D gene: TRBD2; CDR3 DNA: TGTGCCAGCAGCTCTCCCCCGGGGGGTAACCCCTACGAGCAGTACTTC; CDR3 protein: CASSSPPGGNPYEQYF
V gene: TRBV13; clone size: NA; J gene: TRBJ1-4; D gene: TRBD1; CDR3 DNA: TGTGCCAGCAGCTCAAACAGGGGGACTAATGAAAAACTGTTTTTT; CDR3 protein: CASSSNRGTNEKLFF
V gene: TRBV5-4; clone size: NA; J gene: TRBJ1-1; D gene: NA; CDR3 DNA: TGTGCCAGCAGCTTTGGTGGGGGGCCTGGGGCTTTCTTT; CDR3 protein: CASSFGGGPGAFF
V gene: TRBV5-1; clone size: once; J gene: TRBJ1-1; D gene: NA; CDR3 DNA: TGCGCCAGCAGCTTGGCCGAATCGTGGGGTTACACTGAAGCTTTCTTT; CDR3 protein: CASSLAESWGYTEAFF
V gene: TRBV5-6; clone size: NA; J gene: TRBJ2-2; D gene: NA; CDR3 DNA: TGTGCCAGCAGCGCTGGATCCGGGGAGCTGTTTTTT; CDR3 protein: CASSAGSGELFF
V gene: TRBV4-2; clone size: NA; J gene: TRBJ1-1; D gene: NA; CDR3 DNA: TGTGCCAGCAGCCAAGCGGAAAAGGCGGAGTACACTGAAGCTTTCTTT; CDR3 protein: CASSQAEKAEYTEAFF
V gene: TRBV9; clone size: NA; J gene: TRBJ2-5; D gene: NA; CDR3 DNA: TGTGCCAGCAGCCCGGGTCTGATAGCGACAGAACAAGAGACCCAGTACTTC; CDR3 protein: CASSPGLIATEQETQYF
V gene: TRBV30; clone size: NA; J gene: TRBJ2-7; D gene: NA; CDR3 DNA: TGTGCCTGGAGTGAGTTCGCGTACGAGCAGTACTTC; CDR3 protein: CAWSEFAYEQYF
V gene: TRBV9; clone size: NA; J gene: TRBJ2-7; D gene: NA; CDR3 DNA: TGTGCCAGCAGCGTAGGGGGCGGAGACGTCTACGAGCAGTACTTC; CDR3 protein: CASSVGGGDVYEQYF
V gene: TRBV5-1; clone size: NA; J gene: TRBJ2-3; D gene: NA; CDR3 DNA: TGCGCCAGCAGCGAGTTCGGCCTCACAGATACGCAGTATTTT; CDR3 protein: CASSEFGLTDTQYF
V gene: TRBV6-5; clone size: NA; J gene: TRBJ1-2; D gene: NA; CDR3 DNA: TGTGCCAGCAGTTACTTTTCAGGGTCGGACTATGGCTACACCTTC; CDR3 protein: CASSYFSGSDYGYTF
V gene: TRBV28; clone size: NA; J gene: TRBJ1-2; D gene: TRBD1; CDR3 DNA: TGTGCCAGCAGTTCCGGACAGGCGCACTATGGCTACACCTTC; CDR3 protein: CASSSGQAHYGYTF
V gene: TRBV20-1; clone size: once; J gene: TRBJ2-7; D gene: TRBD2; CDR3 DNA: TGCAGTGCTAGATCCGGGGGGGATCCCTACTTC; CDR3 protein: CSARSGGDPYF
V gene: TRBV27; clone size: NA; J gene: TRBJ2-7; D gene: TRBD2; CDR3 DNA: TGTGCCAGCAGCGGACTAGCGGGAGGGTACGAGCAGTACTTC; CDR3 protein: CASSGLAGGYEQYF
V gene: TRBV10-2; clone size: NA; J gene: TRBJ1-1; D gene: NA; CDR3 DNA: TGCGCCAGCAGTGACACTGAAGCTTTCTTT; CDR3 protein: CASSDTEAFF
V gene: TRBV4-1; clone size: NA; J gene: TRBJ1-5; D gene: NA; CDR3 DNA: TGCGCCAGCAGCCAACCGGACAGCTCCATCACGCCCCAGCATTTT; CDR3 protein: CASSQPDSSITPQHF
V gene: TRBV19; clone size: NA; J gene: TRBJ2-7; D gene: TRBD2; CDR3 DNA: TGTGCCAGTAGTGCCGCGTGGGAGGGGCCCCGGTCCTACGAGCAGTACTTC; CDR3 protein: CASSAAWEGPRSYEQYF
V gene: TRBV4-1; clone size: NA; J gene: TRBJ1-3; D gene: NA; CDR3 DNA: TGCGCCAGCAGCCCCGAGCCAGGGGTTTCTGGAAACACCATATATTTT; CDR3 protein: CASSPEPGVSGNTIYF
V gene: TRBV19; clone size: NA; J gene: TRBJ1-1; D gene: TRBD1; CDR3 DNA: TGTGCCAGTAGTTCCGGACAGGGGGCTGAAGCTTTCTTT; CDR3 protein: CASSSGQGAEAFF
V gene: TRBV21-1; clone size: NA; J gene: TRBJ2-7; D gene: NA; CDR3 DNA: TGTGCCAGCCGGCCCCGGACAGGGACTTTAAGCGAGCAGTACTTC; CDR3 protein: CASRPRTGTLSEQYF
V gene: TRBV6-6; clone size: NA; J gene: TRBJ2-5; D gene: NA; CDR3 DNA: TGTGCCAGCAGTTACTCGGGGACAAAAGAGACCCAGTACTTC; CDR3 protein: CASSYSGTKETQYF
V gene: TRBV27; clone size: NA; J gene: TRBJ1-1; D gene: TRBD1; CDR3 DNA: TGTGCCAGCAGTTTCCCTGGACAGGCGGCTTTCTTT; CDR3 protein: CASSFPGQAAFF
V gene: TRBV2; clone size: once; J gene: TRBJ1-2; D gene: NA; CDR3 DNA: TGTGCCACCCCGTTATTCCTCTATGGCTACACCTTC; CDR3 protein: CATPLFLYGYTF
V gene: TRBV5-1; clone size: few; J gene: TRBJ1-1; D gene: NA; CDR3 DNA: TGCGCCAGCAGCTTGGAAATTTCGGGGAACACTGAAGCTTTCTTT; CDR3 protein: CASSLEISGNTEAFF
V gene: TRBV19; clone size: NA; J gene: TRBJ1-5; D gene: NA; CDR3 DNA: TGTGCCAGTAGTATGTATGCATATAGCAATCAGCCCCAGCATTTT; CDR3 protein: CASSMYAYSNQPQHF
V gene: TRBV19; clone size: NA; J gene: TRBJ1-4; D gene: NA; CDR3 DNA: TGTGCCAGTAGTATCGACGGGGAAAATGAAAAACTGTTTTTT; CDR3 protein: CASSIDGENEKLFF
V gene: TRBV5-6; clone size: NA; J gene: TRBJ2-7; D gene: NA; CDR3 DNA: TGTGCCAGCTGCCACAGGACCAGCCTCTACGAGCAGTACTTC; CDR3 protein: CASCHRTSLYEQYF
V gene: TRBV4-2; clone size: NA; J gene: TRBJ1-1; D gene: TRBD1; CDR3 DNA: TGTGCCAGCAGCCCAGGGGGGAACACTGAAGCTTTCTTT; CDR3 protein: CASSPGGNTEAFF
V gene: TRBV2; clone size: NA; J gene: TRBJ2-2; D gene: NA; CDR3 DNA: TGTGCCAGCAGTATTAGGTCATTGAACACCGGGGAGCTGTTTTTT; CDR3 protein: CASSIRSLNTGELFF
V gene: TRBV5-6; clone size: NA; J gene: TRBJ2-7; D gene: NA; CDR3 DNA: TGTGCCAGCAGCTTGGGGTCCCGACCCTACGAGCAGTACTTC; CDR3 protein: CASSLGSRPYEQYF
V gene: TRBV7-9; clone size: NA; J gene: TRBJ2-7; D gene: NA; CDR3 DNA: TGTGCCAGCAGCGTAGGGACTTCCCCATACGAGCAGTACTTC; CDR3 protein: CASSVGTSPYEQYF
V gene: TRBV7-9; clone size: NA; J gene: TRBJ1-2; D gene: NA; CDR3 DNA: TGTGCCAGCAGCTCCGTTGGTGCAGGCCTGGGATATGGCTACACCTTC; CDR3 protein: CASSSVGAGLGYGYTF
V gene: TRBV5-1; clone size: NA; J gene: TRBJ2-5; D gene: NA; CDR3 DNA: TGCGCCAGCAGCTGGCCTCGGGGCGAGGTACAAGAGACCCAGTACTTC; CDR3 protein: CASSWPRGEVQETQYF
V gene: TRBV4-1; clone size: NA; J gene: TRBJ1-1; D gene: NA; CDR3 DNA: TGCGCCAGCAGCCAAGTTGAGCTGATCGGGACTGAAGCTTTCTTT; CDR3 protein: CASSQVELIGTEAFF
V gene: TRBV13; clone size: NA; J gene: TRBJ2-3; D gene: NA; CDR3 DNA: TGTGCCAGCAGCCCCCGATTCACAGATACGCAGTATTTT; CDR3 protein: CASSPRFTDTQYF
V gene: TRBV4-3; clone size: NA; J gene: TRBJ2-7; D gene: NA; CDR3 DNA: TGCGCCAGCAGCCCATATCCAGGGTTCGAGCAGTACTTC; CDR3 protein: CASSPYPGFEQYF
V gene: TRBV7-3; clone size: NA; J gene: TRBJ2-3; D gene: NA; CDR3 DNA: TGTGCCAGCAGCTCGCTGGGGAGCACAGATACGCAGTATTTT; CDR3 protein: CASSSLGSTDTQYF
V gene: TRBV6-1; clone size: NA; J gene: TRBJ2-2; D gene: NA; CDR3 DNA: TGTGCCAGCAGAGTTAAAGGGTATTACCCCGGGGAGCTGTTTTTT; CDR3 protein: CASRVKGYYPGELFF
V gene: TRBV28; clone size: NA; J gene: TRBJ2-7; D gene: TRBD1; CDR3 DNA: TGTGCCAGCAGTTTATCCGGGACAGGGTCCTACGAGCAGTACTTC; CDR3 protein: CASSLSGTGSYEQYF
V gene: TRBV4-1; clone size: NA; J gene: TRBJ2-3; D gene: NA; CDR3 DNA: TGCGCCAGCAGCCAAGAAAAGGATTGGGGCACAGATACGCAGTATTTT; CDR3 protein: CASSQEKDWGTDTQYF
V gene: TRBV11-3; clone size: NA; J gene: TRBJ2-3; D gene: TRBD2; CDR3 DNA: TGTGCCAGCAGCCCGCGGACTAGCGGAAGCACAGATACGCAGTATTTT; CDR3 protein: CASSPRTSGSTDTQYF
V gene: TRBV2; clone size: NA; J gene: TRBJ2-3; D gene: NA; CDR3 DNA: TGTGCCAGCAGTGACGACATAAATTCTAGCACAGATACGCAGTATTTT; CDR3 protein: CASSDDINSSTDTQYF
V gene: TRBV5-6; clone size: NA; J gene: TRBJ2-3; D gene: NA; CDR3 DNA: TGTGCCAGCAGCCCACAGGGGACTGACACAGATACGCAGTATTTT; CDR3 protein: CASSPQGTDTDTQYF
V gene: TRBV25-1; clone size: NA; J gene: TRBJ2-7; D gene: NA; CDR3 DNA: TGTGCCAGCAGTGATCTTTACGAGCAGTACTTC; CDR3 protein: CASSDLYEQYF
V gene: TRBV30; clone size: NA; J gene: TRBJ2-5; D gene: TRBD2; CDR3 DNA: TGTGCCTGGGGGACCGGGACTAACTTGCAAGAGACCCAGTACTTC; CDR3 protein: CAWGTGTNLQETQYF
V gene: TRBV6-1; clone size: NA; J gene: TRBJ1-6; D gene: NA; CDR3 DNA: TGTGCCAGCAGTGTAATCGTTAGCTCCTATAATTCACCCCTCCACTTT; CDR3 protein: CASSVIVSSYNSPLHF
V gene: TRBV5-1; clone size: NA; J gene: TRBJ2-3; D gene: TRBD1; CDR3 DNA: TGCGCCAGCAGCTCGGGACAGGGGACAGATACGCAGTATTTT; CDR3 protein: CASSSGQGTDTQYF
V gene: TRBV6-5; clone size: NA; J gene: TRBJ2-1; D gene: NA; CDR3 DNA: TGTGCCAGCAGTTCCCTCCGTCGCATCAATGAGCAGTTCTTC; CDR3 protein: CASSSLRRINEQFF
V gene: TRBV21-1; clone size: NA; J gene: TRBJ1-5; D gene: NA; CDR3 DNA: TGTGCCAGCAGCAAAGACCCGGGACACAATAGCAATCAGCCCCAGCATTTT; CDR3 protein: CASSKDPGHNSNQPQHF
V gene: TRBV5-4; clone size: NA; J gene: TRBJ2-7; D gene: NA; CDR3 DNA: TGTGCCAGCAGCTTATCCGGGACCCCGCCCTACGAGCAGTACTTC; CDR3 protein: CASSLSGTPPYEQYF
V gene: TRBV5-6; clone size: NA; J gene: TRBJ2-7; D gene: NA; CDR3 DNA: TGTGCCAGCAGTAATAGCGGAGCCGTCTACGAGCAGTACTTC; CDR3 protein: CASSNSGAVYEQYF